Listed below are T cell receptor beta chains from one sample, sequenced in a study of blood T cells in healthy people across ages. Each CDR3 protein gets one entry after TCRdb re-called the 5' RACE reads with MiXCR. This table holds roughly 2 million distinct CDR3 sequences, about 49% found once. The specimen sequenced was blood. These receptors all come from a woman aged 40 to 50 in good health. Both conserved end residues are part of each CDR3. The D gene is left open where the match is weak. Clone size is not always given. Where it is, it says once, few, many or a class for expanded clones.

J gene: TRBJ1-2
D gene: .
clone size: .
V gene: TRBV9
CDR3 DNA: TGTGCCAGCAGCGGGGACCCCAGGGATTGGGTTGGCTATGGCTACACCTTC
CDR3 protein: CASSGDPRDWVGYGYTF

J gene: TRBJ2-7
D gene: .
clone size: .
V gene: TRBV5-1
CDR3 DNA: TGCGCCGGCAGGGGCAGCTCCTACGAGCAGTACTTC
CDR3 protein: CAGRGSSYEQYF

J gene: TRBJ2-7
D gene: .
clone size: .
V gene: TRBV28
CDR3 DNA: TGTGCCAGCAGTCCCACTAGGACAGCTACACCCGAGCAGTACTTC
CDR3 protein: CASSPTRTATPEQYF

J gene: TRBJ1-6
D gene: TRBD1
clone size: .
V gene: TRBV12-3/TRBV12-4
CDR3 DNA: TGTGCCAGCAGAGCCACCGGGGGACAGAAAGATAATTCACCCCTCCACTTT
CDR3 protein: CASRATGGQKDNSPLHF

J gene: TRBJ2-6
D gene: TRBD1
clone size: many
V gene: TRBV7-2
CDR3 DNA: TGTGCCAGCAGCTTCATCCGGGACAGAGGCTCTGGGGCCAACGTCCTGACTTTC
CDR3 protein: CASSFIRDRGSGANVLTF

J gene: TRBJ2-3
D gene: .
clone size: .
V gene: TRBV6-2/TRBV6-3
CDR3 DNA: TGTGCCAGCAGTTACCTCAAAGGGGGCACAGATACGCAGTATTTT
CDR3 protein: CASSYLKGGTDTQYF

J gene: TRBJ2-4
D gene: .
clone size: .
V gene: TRBV18
CDR3 DNA: TGTGCCAGCTCACCACCGGAGGCAGGGAAAAACATTCAGTACTTC
CDR3 protein: CASSPPEAGKNIQYF

J gene: TRBJ2-7
D gene: TRBD1
clone size: .
V gene: TRBV9
CDR3 DNA: TGTGCCAGCAGCGTAGCTGTAGGAGTGGGACAGGGCTACGAGCAGTACTTC
CDR3 protein: CASSVAVGVGQGYEQYF

J gene: TRBJ2-1
D gene: TRBD1
clone size: few
V gene: TRBV7-9
CDR3 DNA: TGTGCCAGCAGCTTAGTTTCTCTGAGGGACAGGGGCTACAATGAGCAGTTCTTC
CDR3 protein: CASSLVSLRDRGYNEQFF

J gene: TRBJ2-3
D gene: TRBD2
clone size: .
V gene: TRBV4-2
CDR3 DNA: TGTGCCAGCAGCCAAGATTTGAGGCTAGCGGGGGGGTATTTTGCAGATACGCAGTATTTT
CDR3 protein: CASSQDLRLAGGYFADTQYF

J gene: TRBJ2-5
D gene: .
clone size: .
V gene: TRBV7-9
CDR3 DNA: TGTGCCAGCAGCCCAGATAGGGCAGACGGGGAGACCCAGTACTTC
CDR3 protein: CASSPDRADGETQYF

J gene: TRBJ1-2
D gene: TRBD1
clone size: few
V gene: TRBV20-1
CDR3 DNA: TGCAGTGCCCCAACGGGACAGCTCAACCGCCCTTATGGCTACACCTTC
CDR3 protein: CSAPTGQLNRPYGYTF

J gene: TRBJ2-7
D gene: .
clone size: few
V gene: TRBV6-5
CDR3 DNA: TGTGCCAGCAGTTACTCGAGTAGTTATTACGAGCAGTACTTC
CDR3 protein: CASSYSSSYYEQYF

J gene: TRBJ1-2
D gene: TRBD1
clone size: few
V gene: TRBV7-2
CDR3 DNA: TGTGCCAGCAGCAAATCCGGGACAGGGAACTATGGCTACACCTTC
CDR3 protein: CASSKSGTGNYGYTF

J gene: TRBJ1-5
D gene: .
clone size: once
V gene: TRBV7-2
CDR3 DNA: TGTGCCAGCAGCTTCGTCGGAGGGACCCAGCATTTT
CDR3 protein: CASSFVGGTQHF

J gene: TRBJ2-5
D gene: .
clone size: many
V gene: TRBV7-2
CDR3 DNA: TGTGCCAGCAGCCCTACTTCCCAAGAGACCCAGTACTTC
CDR3 protein: CASSPTSQETQYF

J gene: TRBJ1-1
D gene: .
clone size: .
V gene: TRBV27
CDR3 DNA: TGTGCCAGCAGTTTAGGGGGTTGGGACACTGAAGCTTTCTTT
CDR3 protein: CASSLGGWDTEAFF

J gene: TRBJ2-2
D gene: TRBD2
clone size: .
V gene: TRBV4-3
CDR3 DNA: TGCGCCAGCAGCCAACAGGGACTAGCGGGGGCGAGCACCGGGGAGCTGTTTTTT
CDR3 protein: CASSQQGLAGASTGELFF

J gene: TRBJ2-5
D gene: TRBD2
clone size: .
V gene: TRBV24-1
CDR3 DNA: TGTGCCACCAGTGACCAGCCCGGAAAGGCGGGGGGGTCTCTTGAGACCCAGTACTTC
CDR3 protein: CATSDQPGKAGGSLETQYF

J gene: TRBJ2-7
D gene: TRBD1
clone size: .
V gene: TRBV6-6
CDR3 DNA: TGTGCCAGCAGTTCTCCCGGGACAGGGGGGGACGAGCAGTACTTC
CDR3 protein: CASSSPGTGGDEQYF

J gene: TRBJ1-2
D gene: .
clone size: .
V gene: TRBV27
CDR3 DNA: TGTGCCAGCAGTATAAACAGGATAGCTAACTATGGCTACACCTTC
CDR3 protein: CASSINRIANYGYTF

J gene: TRBJ2-7
D gene: .
clone size: many
V gene: TRBV7-9
CDR3 DNA: TGTGCCAGCAGCCCACCCGTGGGCAGTTTCGACGAGCAGTACTTC
CDR3 protein: CASSPPVGSFDEQYF

J gene: TRBJ2-1
D gene: TRBD2
clone size: .
V gene: TRBV6-1
CDR3 DNA: TGTGCCAGCAGTGAATTCCGCGGGGGGGCCCGGGACAATGAGCAGTTCTTC
CDR3 protein: CASSEFRGGARDNEQFF

J gene: TRBJ1-2
D gene: TRBD1
clone size: .
V gene: TRBV6-1
CDR3 DNA: TGTGCCAGCAGTGAACCGACAGGGTTCGCTTCTTTGCGCTATGGCTACACCTTC
CDR3 protein: CASSEPTGFASLRYGYTF

J gene: TRBJ2-4
D gene: .
clone size: few
V gene: TRBV2
CDR3 DNA: TGTGCCAGCAGGAGACAACAGGGAGGTCTGGCCAAAAACATTCAGTACTTC
CDR3 protein: CASRRQQGGLAKNIQYF

J gene: TRBJ2-7
D gene: TRBD1
clone size: .
V gene: TRBV7-2
CDR3 DNA: TGTGCCAGCAGCATAGACAGGGGTTTAAATGACGAGCAGTACTTC
CDR3 protein: CASSIDRGLNDEQYF

J gene: TRBJ2-1
D gene: .
clone size: .
V gene: TRBV20-1
CDR3 DNA: TGCAGTGCTAGCGGAATGGGGGGCTACAATGAGCAGTTCTTC
CDR3 protein: CSASGMGGYNEQFF

J gene: TRBJ2-5
D gene: .
clone size: few
V gene: TRBV27
CDR3 DNA: TGTGCCAGCAGTCCCCAGACCTGGCAAGAGACCCAGTACTTC
CDR3 protein: CASSPQTWQETQYF

J gene: TRBJ1-2
D gene: TRBD1
clone size: .
V gene: TRBV10-3
CDR3 DNA: TGTGCCATCAGCGGGACAGCGACTAACTATGGCTACACCTTC
CDR3 protein: CAISGTATNYGYTF

J gene: TRBJ1-2
D gene: .
clone size: .
V gene: TRBV27
CDR3 DNA: TGTGCCAGCAGTGCAGGCAGTACCTATGGCTACACCTTC
CDR3 protein: CASSAGSTYGYTF

J gene: TRBJ1-1
D gene: .
clone size: once
V gene: TRBV29-1
CDR3 DNA: TGCAGCGTTCTCAGAATAACGGACGCTGAAGCTTTCTTT
CDR3 protein: CSVLRITDAEAFF

J gene: TRBJ1-5
D gene: .
clone size: .
V gene: TRBV12-3/TRBV12-4
CDR3 DNA: TGTGCCAGCAGTTATTGGTCCGATCATAGCAATCAGCCCCAGCATTTT
CDR3 protein: CASSYWSDHSNQPQHF

J gene: TRBJ1-5
D gene: .
clone size: .
V gene: TRBV12-3/TRBV12-4
CDR3 DNA: TGTGCCAGCAGCCCCCCGGGGGTGGATCAGCCCCAGCATTTT
CDR3 protein: CASSPPGVDQPQHF

J gene: TRBJ2-1
D gene: .
clone size: .
V gene: TRBV20-1
CDR3 DNA: TGCAGTGCTAGAGAGCGGACTTCTAGCTCCTACGAGCAGTTCTTC
CDR3 protein: CSARERTSSSYEQFF

J gene: TRBJ2-4
D gene: .
clone size: .
V gene: TRBV20-1
CDR3 DNA: TGCAGTGCTCCAGGCCGATACAATGAGCAGTACTTC
CDR3 protein: CSAPGRYNEQYF

J gene: TRBJ2-5
D gene: .
clone size: .
V gene: TRBV9
CDR3 DNA: TGTGCCAGCAGCGTAGCTACCCTGGGGCTTGGGGAGACCCAGTACTTC
CDR3 protein: CASSVATLGLGETQYF

J gene: TRBJ2-5
D gene: .
clone size: .
V gene: TRBV20-1
CDR3 DNA: TGCAGTGCTAGAGACGGGACCGAGGCGAAAGAGACCCAGTACTTC
CDR3 protein: CSARDGTEAKETQYF

J gene: TRBJ2-5
D gene: .
clone size: few
V gene: TRBV6-7
CDR3 DNA: TGTGCCAGCAGCCCTTCGGGACTGGGGAGAAGCAAGACCCAGTACTTC
CDR3 protein: CASSPSGLGRSKTQYF

J gene: TRBJ1-6
D gene: TRBD1
clone size: .
V gene: TRBV28
CDR3 DNA: TGTGCCAGCAGGAAGGGGACAGACAATAATTCACCCCTCCACTTT
CDR3 protein: CASRKGTDNNSPLHF

J gene: TRBJ2-5
D gene: .
clone size: many
V gene: TRBV7-2
CDR3 DNA: TGTGCCAGCAGCTTGACCCGACGAGAGACCCAGTACTTC
CDR3 protein: CASSLTRRETQYF

J gene: TRBJ1-2
D gene: .
clone size: .
V gene: TRBV20-1
CDR3 DNA: TGCAGTGCCAGGACAGCGCATGGCTACACCTTC
CDR3 protein: CSARTAHGYTF

J gene: TRBJ2-7
D gene: .
clone size: few
V gene: TRBV28
CDR3 DNA: TGTGCCAGCAGCCCCCACCGAGGCGAAATCTCGGTGCAGTACTTC
CDR3 protein: CASSPHRGEISVQYF

J gene: TRBJ2-7
D gene: .
clone size: .
V gene: TRBV4-2
CDR3 DNA: TGTGCCAGCAGCCAAGATGTCACAGGGGGGGCTCTCGAGCAGTACTTC
CDR3 protein: CASSQDVTGGALEQYF

J gene: TRBJ2-7
D gene: TRBD1
clone size: .
V gene: TRBV2
CDR3 DNA: TGTGCCAGCAGTGTAGGGAGACAGGGGGACTACGAGCAGTACTTC
CDR3 protein: CASSVGRQGDYEQYF

J gene: TRBJ1-6
D gene: .
clone size: .
V gene: TRBV4-3
CDR3 DNA: TGCGCCAGCAGCCAGGGAATCGGTTCACCCCTCCACTTT
CDR3 protein: CASSQGIGSPLHF